The 13 T cell receptor beta chains presented below share a single source sample, sequenced in a study of PD-1 blockade in classical Hodgkin lymphoma. Clones were read by immunoSEQ multiplex PCR, and TCRdb kept only the in-frame ones, dropping some. The top ten hold roughly an eighth of the sample, which has about 36,000 clones, approximately 69% seen once. There was relapse after autologous stem cell transplantation in every patient, and there was variation in brentuximab vedotin exposure. The specimen comprised peripheral blood mononuclear cells (PBMCs), sampled before the second cycle of nivolumab. These receptors were obtained from a human donor with classical Hodgkin lymphoma.

This sequence joins TRBV6-6 and TRBJ2-5; D is ambiguous. Matching the DNA end better, TRBJ2-7 makes the J call doubtful. This CDR3 has 12 amino acids. Per germline, CDR1 MNHNY and CDR2 SVGAGI (reference sequence). The CDR3 protein is CASSPTNNEQYF. CDR3 DNA sequence: TGTGCCAGCAGCCCCACTAATAACGAGCAGTACTTC.

This sequence joins TRBV5-4 and TRBJ1-3; D not certain. V lost 1 base to trimming and J lost 2 bases, with 4 bases between them. CDR1 SGHNT and CDR2 YYREEE come from the germline V gene (reference sequence). The CDR3 totals 13 residues. The CDR3 region has the DNA TGTGCCAGCAGCTTGTACACTGGAAACACCATATATTTT. Translating gives CASSLYTGNTIYF.

CDR3 loop: CASSDRGFFTDTQYF. The CDR3 coding sequence is TGTGCCAGCAGTGACCGGGGCTTCTTCACAGATACGCAGTATTTT. V and J are TRBV6-1 and TRBJ2-3; D may match TRBD1 or TRBD2 (5 bases each). Germline CDR1 MNHNS, CDR2 SASEGT. The CDR3 extends over 15 amino acids. The V end was cut by 3 bases, the J end by 2 bases, with 12 bases between.

The gene calls are TRBV9 and TRBJ2-2; 9 bases align to TRBD1. The CDR3 spans 16 residues. Unmatched junction bases numbered 6, after V lost 0 bases and J lost 6 bases. Germline CDR1 reads SGDLS; CDR2 reads YYNGEE. The CDR3 region is CASSVGIGTGSGELFF. The CDR3, as DNA: TGTGCCAGCAGCGTAGGAATTGGGACAGGGTCCGGGGAGCTGTTTTTT.

The chain has TRBV10-3 and TRBJ1-2; D unresolved. Germline values: CDR1 ENHRY, CDR2 SYGVKD. The CDR3 consists of 14 residues. Trimming took 7 bases from V and 11 from J, leaving 23 bases between them. The CDR3 region is CAIKARGTSGGYTF. The CDR3 bases are TGTGCCATCAAGGCCCGGGGAACCTCTGGAGGTTACACCTTC.

This clone was seen a few times. The rearrangement joins TRBV7-9 to TRBJ1-2; no firm D call. This CDR3 comprises 10 residues. Germline loops: CDR1 SEHNR, CDR2 FQNEAQ (reference sequence). The germline V and J ends were trimmed by 5 bases and 9 bases, with 7 bases remaining between them. As DNA, the CDR3 is TGTGCCAGCAGCGGCGACAGCTACACCTTC. Protein: CASSGDSYTF.

The J gene is TRBJ2-7, the V gene TRBV18, with 12 bases that match TRBD2. Germline CDR1 reads KGHSH; CDR2 reads LQKENI. The CDR3 extends over 16 amino acids. J gave up 5 bases and V 0 bases, and 5 bases lay outside the gene matches. For the CDR3, the DNA is TGTGCCAGCTCACCACCTAAACTAGCGGGAGGCCACGAGCAGTACTTC. It encodes CASSPPKLAGGHEQYF. The full variable domain, rest sourced from reference TRBV18 and TRBJ2-7, is NAGVMQNPRHLVRRRGQEARLRCSPMKGHSHVYWYRQLPEEGLKFMVYLQKENIIDESGMPKERFSAEFPKEGPSILRIQQVVRGDSAAYFCASSPPKLAGGHEQYFGPGTRLTVT.

The genes are TRBV7-9 and TRBJ2-3, with unresolved D. This CDR3 has 15 residues. Trimming pared 5 bases from V and 6 bases from J, leaving 18 bases between. Germline V gene data show CDR1 as SEHNR and CDR2 as FQNEAQ (reference sequence). Here the CDR3 reads CASSPRGTHRDTQYF. The DNA of the CDR3 is TGTGCCAGCAGCCCCCGTGGCACCCATAGGGATACGCAGTATTTT.

This clone was detected only a few times. This rearrangement joins TRBV5-6 to TRBJ1-4; D is undetermined. Trimming pared 2 bases from V and 4 bases from J, leaving 9 bases between. CDR1 is SGHDT, CDR2 YYEEEE, per germline. The CDR3 has 14 amino acids. For the CDR3, the DNA is TGTGCCAGCAGCTTAGGAACCCTTAATGAAAAACTGTTTTTT. It translates to CASSLGTLNEKLFF.

The CDR3 is CASSPGQVDGSPLHF. The CDR3 bases are TGTGCCAGCTCACCAGGACAGGTTGATGGTTCACCCCTCCACTTT. This chain uses TRBV18 with TRBJ1-6; 7 positions match TRBD1. Trimming took 2 bases from V and 9 from J; bases not matched to a gene: 7. The germline CDR1 and CDR2 sequences are KGHSH and LQKENI. The CDR3 spans 15 residues.

This clone showed up just a few times. V usage is TRBV4-3 and J usage is TRBJ2-1, with a possible D match to TRBD2 (5 bases). Trimming took off 1 base at V and 0 bases at J, with 7 bases between the two ends. Looked up from germline, CDR1 is LGHNA and CDR2 is YSLEER. The CDR3 is made up of 15 amino acids. CDR3 bases: TGCGCCAGCAGCCAAGCTAGCAGCTCCTACAATGAGCAGTTCTTC. Its translation is CASSQASSSYNEQFF.

This sequence joins TRBV5-1 and TRBJ2-5; D is uncertain. V was clipped by 0 bases and J by 2 bases, with 8 bases between them. This CDR3 is 14 amino acids long. From germline, CDR1 is SGHRS and CDR2 YFSETQ. Here the CDR3 reads CASSLAALQETQYF. CDR3 nucleotides: TGCGCCAGCAGCTTGGCCGCCCTGCAAGAGACCCAGTACTTC.

V usage is TRBV6-7 and J usage is TRBJ1-2; D remains unclear. TRBV6-7 is noted as an ORF with a role that remains uncertain. V lost 5 bases, J lost 2 bases, and 12 bases lay in between. There are 14 residues in the CDR3. The CDR3 loop is CASSPDGGNYGYTF. The CDR3 region has the DNA TGTGCCAGCAGTCCAGACGGTGGCAACTATGGCTACACCTTC.